The 16 T cell receptor beta chains in this list originate from one sample, sequenced in a study of CD8 T cells in Susac syndrome (dated by TCRdb to about 2019). The library was prepared using the immunoSEQ multiplex PCR assay. RNA was extracted using the RNeasy kit, and about 0.45 to 1 ug of the RNA was reverse transcribed with random hexamers. The public reads were quality trimmed at Q25 with fastp and then assembled into clones with MiXCR by TCRdb, keeping productive beta chains. For every CDR3 protein sequence, its rows merge into one entry that carries the most common genes and DNA. The sample records tens of thousands of distinct CDR3 sequences, approximately 94% of which are singletons. Together, the top ten hold about 0.48% of the sample. Input material: CD8+ T cells from PBMCs. These receptors came from a human donor with Susac syndrome.

The DNA of the CDR3 is TGTGCCAGCAGCGATCGGGAGCGTCCCTACGAGCAGTACTTC. This encodes CASSDRERPYEQYF. This sequence joins TRBV9 and TRBJ2-7; possible D gene TRBD2, 6 bases. The CDR3 has 14 residues. Trimming stripped 3 bases from V and 2 bases from J, with 12 bases between. Germline V gene sequence: CDR1 SGDLS, CDR2 YYNGEE.

The chain joins TRBV27 to TRBJ1-5; the D is unclear. Germline values: CDR1 MNHEY, CDR2 SMNVEV (reference sequence). There are 14 residues in the CDR3. V lost 3 bases, J lost 6 bases, and 12 bases lay in between. DNA of the CDR3: TGTGCCAGCAGTTTGCAGAGTGAAAGTCAGCCCCAGCATTTT. It translates to CASSLQSESQPQHF.

This chain connects TRBV30 to TRBJ2-1; TRBD2 matches at 7 bases. CDR3 size: 14 residues. J was trimmed by 9 bases and V by 4 bases; bases with no gene match: 12. Germline values: CDR1 GTSNPN, CDR2 SVGIG (reference sequence). Here the CDR3 reads CAWKKGQRDREQFF. The CDR3 DNA reads TGTGCCTGGAAGAAGGGGCAGCGGGATCGTGAGCAGTTCTTC.

The rearrangement uses TRBV25-1 and TRBJ2-1; 7 bases fit TRBD1. Germline CDR1 MGHDK, CDR2 SYGVNS. CDR3 length equals 14 residues. V shed 5 bases, J shed 1 base, and the junction held 2 bases outside the gene matches. This chain's CDR3 is CASSTTGSYNEQFF. The CDR3, as DNA: TGTGCCAGCAGTACGACAGGGTCCTACAATGAGCAGTTCTTC.

The chain uses TRBV4-2 and TRBJ2-7, with D unresolved. This CDR3 region has 15 residues. Germline V gene data show CDR1 as LGHNA and CDR2 as YNFKEQ. V lost 0 bases, J lost 3 bases, and 12 bases lay in between. The CDR3 loop reads CASSQDITDFYEQYF. CDR3 bases: TGTGCCAGCAGCCAAGATATAACAGATTTCTACGAGCAGTACTTC.

V is TRBV2 and J is TRBJ2-1; 11 positions match TRBD2. V dropped 4 bases and J dropped 6; count of bases not matched to a gene: 2. Germline V CDR1 and CDR2: SNHLY, FYNNEI. The CDR3 extends over 14 amino acids. The CDR3 DNA reads TGTGCCAGCAGTGCCCTAGCGGGGGGCAATGAGCAGTTCTTC. Its translation: CASSALAGGNEQFF.

The chain has TRBV5-1 and TRBJ1-2, with 9 bases fitting TRBD1. The CDR3 covers 14 residues. Germline CDR1 is SGHRS and CDR2 is YFSETQ. With V trimmed by 1 base and J by 6 bases, 4 bases remained unmatched. DNA for the CDR3: TGCGCCAGCAGCTTGCCGGGACAGGGAAATGGCTACACCTTC. Protein sequence: CASSLPGQGNGYTF.

The V and J genes are TRBV12-3 or TRBV12-4 and TRBJ1-2; perhaps TRBD1 as D (5 bases). V was pared by 4 bases and J by 4 bases, with 13 bases between. The CDR3 consists of 14 residues. The CDR3: CASSSTAESYGYTF. CDR3 sequence (DNA): TGTGCCAGCAGTTCGACAGCGGAGAGCTATGGCTACACCTTC.

This chain joins TRBV9 and TRBJ2-6, with unresolved D. The ends were cut back, 6 bases at V and 4 bases at J, with 11 bases in the middle. This CDR3 comprises 14 residues. In germline, CDR1 is SGDLS, CDR2 YYNGEE. CDR3 bases: TGTGCCAGCAACCCTGGGTCCGGGGCCAACGTCCTGACTTTC. It translates to CASNPGSGANVLTF.

This chain uses TRBV29-1 with TRBJ2-2; D gene unclear. Trimming took off 3 bases at V and 5 bases at J, with 10 bases between the two ends. CDR3 length: 13 amino acids. Germline V CDR1 and CDR2: SQVTM, ANQGSEA. The CDR3 DNA reads TGCAGCGTTGATAAAAAGGTGACCGGGGAGCTGTTTTTT. It is translated as CSVDKKVTGELFF.

The chain combines TRBV7-8 with TRBJ2-7; the D gene is possibly TRBD2 (6 bases). The V and J ends lost 5 bases and 0 bases respectively, with 14 bases between them. The CDR3 is 15 residues long. From germline, CDR1 is SGHVS and CDR2 FQNEAQ. The CDR3 bases are TGTGCCAGCAGCCGGGACTTCGTAAGCTCCTACGAGCAGTACTTC. Protein sequence: CASSRDFVSSYEQYF.

This chain uses TRBV27 with TRBJ2-1; tentative D call: TRBD2 (5 bases). Germline CDR1 is MNHEY and CDR2 is SMNVEV (reference sequence). V dropped 5 bases and J dropped 8 bases, with 7 bases sitting between them. The CDR3 is 11 residues long. The CDR3 spells CASSRRDEQFF. In DNA form, the CDR3 reads TGTGCCAGCAGTCGGCGGGATGAGCAGTTCTTC.

The V gene is TRBV7-8, the J gene TRBJ2-1; the D gene is possibly TRBD2 (6 bases). Trimming took 10 bases from V and 1 from J, leaving 17 bases between them. The CDR3 runs 15 residues. The germline CDR1 and CDR2 sequences are SGHVS and FQNEAQ. CDR3 sequence: CAIPAGPSSYNEQFF. The CDR3 bases are TGTGCCATCCCCGCGGGACCCTCTTCCTACAATGAGCAGTTCTTC.

This chain links TRBV28 with TRBJ2-3; no reliable D call. V was trimmed by 8 bases and J by 0 bases, leaving 9 bases between them. CDR3 length: 13 residues. Germline loops: CDR1 MDHEN, CDR2 SYDVKM. The CDR3, as DNA: TGTGCCAGCCAACGTGTTAGCACAGATACGCAGTATTTT. This codes for CASQRVSTDTQYF.

V and J are TRBV29-1 and TRBJ1-2; D possibly corresponds to TRBD1 (5 bases). V was shortened by 3 bases and J by 3 bases, with 11 bases between the two germline ends. CDR1 and CDR2 from the germline V gene are SQVTM and ANQGSEA. This CDR3 is 13 amino acids long. The CDR3: CSVEGDSYYGYTF. The CDR3, as DNA: TGCAGCGTTGAGGGTGACAGCTACTATGGCTACACCTTC.

This clonotype was found once. This chain uses TRBV27 with TRBJ2-1; D is uncertain. Germline V gives CDR1 MNHEY, CDR2 SMNVEV (reference sequence). Trimming removed 5 bases from V and 6 bases from J, with 11 bases in between. This CDR3 comprises 13 residues. CDR3 sequence: CASSLMGRNEQFF. The CDR3 bases are TGTGCCAGCAGTCTGATGGGTCGCAATGAGCAGTTCTTC.